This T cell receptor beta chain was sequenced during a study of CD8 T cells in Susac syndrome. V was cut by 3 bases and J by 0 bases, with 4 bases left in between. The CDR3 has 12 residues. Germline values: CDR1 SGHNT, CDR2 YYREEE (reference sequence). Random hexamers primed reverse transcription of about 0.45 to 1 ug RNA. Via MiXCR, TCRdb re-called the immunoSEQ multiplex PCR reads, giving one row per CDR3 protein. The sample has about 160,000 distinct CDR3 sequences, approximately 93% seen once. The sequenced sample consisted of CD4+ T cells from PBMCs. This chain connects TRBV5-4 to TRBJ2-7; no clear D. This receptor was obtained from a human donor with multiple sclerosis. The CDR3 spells CASSWDSYEQYF. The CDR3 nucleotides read TGTGCCAGCAGCTGGGACTCCTACGAGCAGTACTTC.